This TCR beta chain is from a study of patients and donors after allogeneic stem cell transplantation. The ends were cut back, 3 bases at V and 5 bases at J, with 8 bases in the middle. CDR1 and CDR2 from the germline V gene are LNHDA and SQIVND (reference sequence). The CDR3 loop spans 13 amino acids. TCRdb analysed the RT-PCR reads with MiXCR anew, one entry per CDR3 protein. The profile shows 920,000 or so distinct CDR3 sequences, around 17% of them singletons. J is TRBJ2-1 and V is TRBV19, with D uncertain. This receptor was obtained from a human donor who was either an allogeneic HSCT recipient or a stem cell or donor lymphocyte infusion donor (not recorded which). It is not recorded whose cells these are; they may come from a transplant donor. Sequenced: blood, either unsorted or a sorted T cell fraction (not recorded which). CDR3 residues: CASSIGQNNEQFF. CDR3 nucleotide sequence: TGTGCCAGTAGTATCGGGCAGAACAATGAGCAGTTCTTC.